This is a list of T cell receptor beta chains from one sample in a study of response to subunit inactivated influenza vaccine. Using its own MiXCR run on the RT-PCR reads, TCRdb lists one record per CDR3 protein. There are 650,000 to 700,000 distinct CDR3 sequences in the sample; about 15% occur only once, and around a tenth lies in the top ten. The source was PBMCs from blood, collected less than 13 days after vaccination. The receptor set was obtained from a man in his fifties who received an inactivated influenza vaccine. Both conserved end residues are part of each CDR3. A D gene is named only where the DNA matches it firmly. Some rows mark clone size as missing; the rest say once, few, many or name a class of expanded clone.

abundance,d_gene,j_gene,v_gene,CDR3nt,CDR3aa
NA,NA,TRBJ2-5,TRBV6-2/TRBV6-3,TGTGCCAGCAGATTCCTTCATGTGGTCCAAGAGACCCAGTACTTC,CASRFLHVVQETQYF
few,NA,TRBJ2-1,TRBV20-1,TGCAGTGCTAGAGATGATGGCGGGACTCCCTCCAATGAGCAGTTCTTC,CSARDDGGTPSNEQFF
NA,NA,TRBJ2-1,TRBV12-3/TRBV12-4,TGTGCCAGCAGTTTAGCGCTCGGAGAGAGTGAGCAGTTCTTC,CASSLALGESEQFF
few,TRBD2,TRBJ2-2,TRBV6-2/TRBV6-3,TGTGCCAGCAGTTACCCGCTGACTAGCGGAACAAACACCGGGGAGCTGTTTTTT,CASSYPLTSGTNTGELFF
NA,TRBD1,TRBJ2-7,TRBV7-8,TGTGCCAGCAGCTCGGGACAGTCCCCCCACGAGCAGTACTTC,CASSSGQSPHEQYF
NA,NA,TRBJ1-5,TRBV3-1,TGTGCCAGCAGCCAAGAGACCAGCAATCAGCCCCAGCATTTT,CASSQETSNQPQHF
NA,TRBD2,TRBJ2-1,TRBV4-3,TGCGCCAGCAGCCATGCCTCCGGACTAGCGGGGGAGAATGAGCAGTTCTTC,CASSHASGLAGENEQFF
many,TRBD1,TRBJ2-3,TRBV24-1,TGTGCCACCAGTGATCCGGGACAGCCCACAGATACGCAGTATTTT,CATSDPGQPTDTQYF
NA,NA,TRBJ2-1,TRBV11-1,TGTGCCAGCAGCTTTCCAGGGAAGGATGAGCAGTTCTTC,CASSFPGKDEQFF
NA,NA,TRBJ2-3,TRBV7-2,TGTGCCAGCAGCTCCCCCAAGTATACGCAGTATTTT,CASSSPKYTQYF
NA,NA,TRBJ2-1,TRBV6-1,TGTGCCAGTCAAGCGGGTCTCTCCTACAATGAGCAGTTCTTC,CASQAGLSYNEQFF
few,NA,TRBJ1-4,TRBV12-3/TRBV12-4,TGTGCCAGCAGTTTACAGCTAGGGGAAAAACTGTTTTTT,CASSLQLGEKLFF
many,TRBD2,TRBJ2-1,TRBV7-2,TGTGCCAGCAGCACCGGGACTAGCAGCTACAATGAGCAGTTCTTC,CASSTGTSSYNEQFF
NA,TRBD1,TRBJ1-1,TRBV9,TGTGCCAGCAGCGGTCAGGGGGTAACTGAAGCTTTCTTT,CASSGQGVTEAFF
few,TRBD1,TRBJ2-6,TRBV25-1,TGTGCCAGCAGTGACAACAGGGGGCCGAGCGGGGCCAACGTCCTGACTTTC,CASSDNRGPSGANVLTF
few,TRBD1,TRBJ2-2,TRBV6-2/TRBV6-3,TGTGCCAGCTCGGGACAGGGAGGCACCGGGGAGCTGTTTTTT,CASSGQGGTGELFF
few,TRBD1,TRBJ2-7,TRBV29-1,TGCAGCGTTGAAGTAAAGGCGCCGGGACAGGGCTACGAGCAGTACTTC,CSVEVKAPGQGYEQYF
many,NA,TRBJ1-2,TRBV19,TGTGCCAGTAAATTATCCGGAGGGTTCTATGGCTACACCTTC,CASKLSGGFYGYTF
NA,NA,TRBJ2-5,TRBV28,TGTGCCAGCAGTTTAGACCGATACAGGGACGGGGAGACCCAGTACTTC,CASSLDRYRDGETQYF
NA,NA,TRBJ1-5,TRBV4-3,TGCGCCAGCAGCCAAGATTTTTCGGGGAATCAGCCCCAGCATTTT,CASSQDFSGNQPQHF
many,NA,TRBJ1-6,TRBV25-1,TGTGCCAGCAGTTGGGTTGGTTCACCCCTCCACTTT,CASSWVGSPLHF
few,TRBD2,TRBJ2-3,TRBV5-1,TGCGCCAGCAGGGATAGCGGGAGGCCAGATACGCAGTATTTT,CASRDSGRPDTQYF
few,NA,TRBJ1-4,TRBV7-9,TGTGCCAGCAGCTCCCGACAGAACAATGAAAAACTGTTTTTT,CASSSRQNNEKLFF
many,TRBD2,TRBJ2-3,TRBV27,TGTGCCAGCAGTACAACCGGGGGGGATACGCAGTATTTT,CASSTTGGDTQYF
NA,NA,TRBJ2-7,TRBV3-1,TGTGCCAGCAGCCAGTACCAATTGGACGAGCAGTACTTC,CASSQYQLDEQYF